This T cell receptor beta chain originates from a study of spatial heterogeneity in lung cancer. Study observations and caveats: Tumoral mutation counts were tracked by counts of expanded intratumoral alpha and beta TCRs.

Time point specified: sample taken at primary tumor resection. This clonotype has a count of ten or more. What it binds is unknown. TCRdb ran MiXCR on the 5' RACE reads and lists one entry per CDR3 protein. The sample carries more than 20,000 distinct CDR3 sequences, approximately 3% recorded once. The receptor was isolated from a male donor with early-stage non-small cell lung cancer. This material consisted of lung tumor tissue, taken at surgery.

CDR3 DNA sequence: TGTGCCAGCAGCCTGTCCGGGACCGGTGAGCAGTACTTC. The encoded protein is CASSLSGTGEQYF. V gene TRBV3-1 combines with J gene TRBJ2-7; D tentatively reads TRBD1 or TRBD2 (5 bases each). Germline loops: CDR1 LGHDT, CDR2 YNNKEL (reference sequence). Trimming shortened V by 4 bases and J by 7 bases, and 14 bases separated the two germline ends. The CDR3 has 13 residues.